This TCR beta chain is drawn from a study of T-cell memory formation after mild COVID-19. Study-level information: Clustering of TCRs was largely donor specific.

Study conclusions and caveats: Day 15 to 85 contractors were CD4/CD8 balanced; later expanders leaned CD4+. Those CD4+ clones that contracted were mainly in CM and EM (CD8+ ones in EMRA).

The V gene's germline CDR1 is SGHDN and CDR2 FVKESK. Trimming cost V 5 bases and J 2 bases, with 8 bases left between them. The CDR3 has 13 residues. 5'RACE with constant-segment primers built TCRalpha and TCRbeta cDNA libraries with UMIs. From the 5' RACE reads, TCRdb called clonotypes with MiXCR, one entry per CDR3 protein. Of around 250,000 distinct CDR3 sequences in the sample, roughly 15% were seen once. Concerning this clonotype: Its antigen is still unknown.

The chain links TRBV14 to TRBJ2-3; D possibly corresponds to TRBD1 (6 bases). The sample taken for sequencing was PBMCs or a T cell subset sorted from them (not recorded which). The clonotype comes from a man aged 18 to 30 who had mild COVID-19 (a few samples of this study predate the infection). Cell type and time point are not known. CDR3 amino acids: CASSGQITDTQYF. CDR3 nucleotide sequence: TGTGCCAGCAGCGGACAGATCACAGATACGCAGTATTTT.